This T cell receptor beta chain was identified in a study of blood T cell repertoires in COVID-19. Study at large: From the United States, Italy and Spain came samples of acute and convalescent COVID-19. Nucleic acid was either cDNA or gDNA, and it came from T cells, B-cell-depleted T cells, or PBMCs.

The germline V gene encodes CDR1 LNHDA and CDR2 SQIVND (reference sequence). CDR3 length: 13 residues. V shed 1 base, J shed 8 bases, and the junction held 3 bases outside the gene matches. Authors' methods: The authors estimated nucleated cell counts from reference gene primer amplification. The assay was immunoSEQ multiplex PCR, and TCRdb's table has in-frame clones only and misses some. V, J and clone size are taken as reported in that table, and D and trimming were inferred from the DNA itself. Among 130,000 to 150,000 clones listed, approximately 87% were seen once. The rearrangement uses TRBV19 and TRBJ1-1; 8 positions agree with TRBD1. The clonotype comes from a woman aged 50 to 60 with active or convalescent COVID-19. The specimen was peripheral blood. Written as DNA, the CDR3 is TGTGCCAGTAGTATAGGGACAGGGACAGAAGCTTTCTTT. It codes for CASSIGTGTEAFF.